These 11 T cell receptor beta chains were all obtained from the same sample, sequenced in a study of T cell responses to AZD1222 COVID-19 vaccine listed by TCRdb under 2021. This sample's time point label indicates: baseline before first vaccination. The treatment or condition label of this sample denotes: meningococcal conjugate vaccine given as trial control. The library was produced with the immunoSEQ multiplex PCR assay. This is the immuneACCESS table as TCRdb keeps it, with only in-frame sequences that have V and J called. A part of the clones is gone; compared with another copy, unresolved V genes explain less than half, and the rest is unexplained. A total of more than 95,000 clones appear in this sample, roughly 88% of them only once. Of the sample, more than 3% is held by the ten largest clones. The source material was peripheral blood, sampled on day 0 of MenACWY control vaccination. These receptors were taken from an adult in good health.

The CDR3 loop is CASSLRGTGMNTEAFF. The CDR3 DNA is TGTGCCAGCAGCTTAAGGGGGACGGGGATGAACACTGAAGCTTTCTTT. The V and J genes are TRBV7-8 and TRBJ1-1, with D possibly matching TRBD1 (6 bases). The V and J ends lost 2 bases and 0 bases respectively, with 13 bases between them. The CDR3 runs to 16 residues. CDR1 and CDR2 from the germline V gene are SGHVS and FQNEAQ.

In its sample, this clone was seen once. J is TRBJ1-2 and V is TRBV4-2; TRBD1 aligns across 7 bases. This CDR3 contains 17 residues. Looked up from germline, CDR1 is LGHNA and CDR2 is YNFKEQ. V was pared by 1 base and J by 0 bases, with 8 bases of the junction left unmatched. The CDR3 here is CASSQGRDRVSNYGYTF. In DNA, the CDR3 is TGTGCCAGCAGCCAAGGCAGAGACAGGGTATCTAACTATGGCTACACCTTC.

In the case of this clone: The sample carries other DNA sequences with the same CDR3. V is TRBV7-3 and J is TRBJ1-6, with 7 bases aligning to TRBD1. With V trimmed by 5 bases and J by 9 bases, 7 bases remained unmatched. This CDR3 region has 14 residues. Per the germline V gene, CDR1 is SGHTA and CDR2 is FQGTGA. The DNA of the CDR3 is TGTGCCAGCAGCACAACAGGGGTCGGTTCACCCCTCCACTTT. Its protein product is CASSTTGVGSPLHF.

The chain recombines TRBV24-1 with TRBJ1-3; D unresolved. The V gene's germline CDR1 is KGHDR and CDR2 SFDVKD. V was clipped by 9 bases and J by 1 base, with 3 bases between them. The CDR3 runs to 11 residues. CDR3 DNA sequence: TGTGCCACCGGGTCTGGAAACACCATATATTTT. It specifies CATGSGNTIYF.

The genes are TRBV6-5 and TRBJ2-5; D unresolved. Trimming shortened V by 2 bases and J by 2 bases, and 12 bases separated the two germline ends. The germline V gene encodes CDR1 MNHEY and CDR2 SVGAGI. This CDR3 comprises 15 residues. For the CDR3, the DNA is TGTGCCAGCAGTTACGTTCGCTCACTTCAAGAGACCCAGTACTTC. As protein: CASSYVRSLQETQYF.

The DNA of the CDR3 is TGTGCCAGCAGCCGACAGAACACTGAAGCTTTCTTT. Amino acids: CASSRQNTEAFF. The chain has TRBV5-6 and TRBJ1-1, with D unclear. The V gene's germline CDR1 is SGHDT and CDR2 YYEEEE. The CDR3 is 12 amino acids. Between the trimmed V and J ends, which lost 4 bases and 1 base, there was a span of 5 bases.

This chain links TRBV6-6 with TRBJ1-5; 10 nucleotides match TRBD1. The CDR3 covers 18 residues. J was trimmed by 1 base and V by 5 bases; bases with no gene match: 11. Germline V gene data show CDR1 as MNHNY and CDR2 as SVGAGI (reference sequence). Written as DNA, the CDR3 is TGTGCCAGCAGTCCACCCGGGACAGGGGTGCGCAGCAATCAGCCCCAGCATTTT. Translating it yields CASSPPGTGVRSNQPQHF.

The CDR3 reads CASSLGQLQETQYF. CDR3 in DNA: TGTGCCAGCAGCTTGGGTCAACTCCAAGAGACCCAGTACTTC. This chain joins TRBV5-4 and TRBJ2-5; D is unclear. Trimming shortened V by 0 bases and J by 1 base, and 7 bases separated the two germline ends. The CDR3 length is 14 residues. Germline V CDR1 and CDR2: SGHNT, YYREEE (reference sequence).

The chain combines TRBV11-3 with TRBJ1-3, with TRBD1 identical over 7 bases. Germline CDR1 reads SGHNT; CDR2 reads YENEEA. CDR3 length: 18 residues. Trimming at V came to 5 bases and at J to 2 bases, leaving 15 bases not matched to a gene. The CDR3 bases are TGTGCCAGCAGCCCGTATCGACCAGGGGGGTTTGCTGGAAACACCATATATTTT. Residues: CASSPYRPGGFAGNTIYF. Full variable domain (outside the CDR3, taken from reference TRBV11-3 and TRBJ1-3): EAGVVQSPRYKIIEKKQPVAFWCNPISGHNTLYWYLQNLGQGPELLIRYENEEAVDDSQLPKDRFSAERLKGVDSTLKIQPAELGDSAVYLCASSPYRPGGFAGNTIYFGEGSWLTVV.

Only one count was recorded for this clone. The chain uses TRBV5-1 and TRBJ2-7; the match to TRBD1 covers 7 bases. With 4 bases clipped from V and 6 bases from J, the junction kept 7 bases outside the gene matches. This CDR3 contains 13 residues. CDR1 is SGHRS, CDR2 YFSETQ, per germline. CDR3 in DNA: TGCGCCAGCAGCCCGACAGGGTGGGGCGAGCAGTACTTC. As protein: CASSPTGWGEQYF. Looking up the rest from reference TRBV5-1 and TRBJ2-7 gives the full variable domain: KAGVTQTPRYLIKTRGQQVTLSCSPISGHRSVSWYQQTPGQGLQFLFEYFSETQRNKGNFPGRFSGRQFSNSRSEMNVSTLELGDSALYLCASSPTGWGEQYFGPGTRLTVT.

This sequence joins TRBV4-3 and TRBJ1-2, with unresolved D. With 0 bases removed from V and 8 bases from J, the gap between germline ends came to 13 bases. The CDR3 covers 14 residues. The germline V gene encodes CDR1 LGHNA and CDR2 YSLEER. The CDR3 coding sequence is TGCGCCAGCAGCCAAGATCGAGGGTCGGGGGGCTACACCTTC. Translated: CASSQDRGSGGYTF.